The 24 T cell receptor beta chains below come from one sample, sequenced in a study of cytomegalovirus exposure and HLA in healthy donors. Amplification used 60 Vbeta primers and 13 Jbeta primers. Clones were read by immunoSEQ multiplex PCR, and TCRdb kept only the in-frame ones, dropping some. The sample records 130,000 to 150,000 clones, just under 70% being singletons. The sample consisted of PBMCs. Receptor source: a man in his 60s in good health and CMV-seronegative.

This clone was counted only a few times. The rearrangement joins TRBV9 to TRBJ2-7; D is unclear. This CDR3 spans 16 amino acids. V lost 0 bases, J lost 0 bases, and 13 bases lay in between. Germline CDR1 SGDLS, CDR2 YYNGEE. CDR3 in amino acids: CASSVGFGGHSYEQYF. The CDR3 DNA sequence: TGTGCCAGCAGCGTAGGGTTCGGCGGTCACTCCTACGAGCAGTACTTC.

This clone was seen a handful of times. The CDR3 is CASSPGTGGDTEAFF. The CDR3 DNA follows: TGTGCCAGCAGTCCCGGAACAGGGGGTGACACTGAAGCTTTCTTT. V and J are TRBV27 and TRBJ1-1; 8 nucleotides match TRBD1. The CDR3 length is 15 residues. Trimming at V came to 5 bases and at J to 3 bases, leaving 8 bases not matched to a gene. Germline CDR1 reads MNHEY; CDR2 reads SMNVEV (reference sequence).

The CDR3: CSLWGRETQYF. The CDR3 nucleotides are TGCAGCCTCTGGGGGAGGGAGACCCAGTACTTC. V is TRBV29-1 and J is TRBJ2-5; TRBD2 might be the D (6 bases). Trimming pared 8 bases from V and 5 bases from J, leaving 12 bases between. The CDR3 covers 11 residues. Germline CDR1 reads SQVTM; CDR2 reads ANQGSEA.

This chain joins TRBV7-2 and TRBJ2-1, with 8 bases lining up with TRBD2. Germline lookup yields CDR1 SGHTA and CDR2 FQGNSA. The CDR3 covers 15 residues. V dropped 2 bases and J dropped 7; count of bases not matched to a gene: 7. DNA for the CDR3: TGTGCCAGCAGCTTACAAGCGGGAGTAGGTAATGAGCAGTTCTTC. Amino acid sequence: CASSLQAGVGNEQFF.

The genes are TRBV5-1 and TRBJ2-7, with D unresolved. CDR1 is SGHRS and CDR2 is YFSETQ in the germline V gene. The CDR3 has 13 amino acids. V lost 0 bases and J lost 7, with 11 bases in between. The CDR3: CASSLERRGEQYF. The CDR3 DNA reads TGCGCCAGCAGCTTGGAGAGGCGAGGAGAGCAGTACTTC.

The table lists this clone with a few counts. The gene calls are TRBV5-1 and TRBJ1-1; D may be TRBD1 (5 bases). Germline CDR1 SGHRS, CDR2 YFSETQ. Trimming took off 4 bases at V and 6 bases at J, with 13 bases between the two ends. The CDR3 runs 13 residues. DNA for the CDR3: TGCGCCAGCAGCCCTGACAGTTTCTCTGAAGCTTTCTTT. Its protein is CASSPDSFSEAFF.

For the CDR3, the DNA is TGTGCCAGCAGCTCAGCGGGACTAGCGGGCACAGATACGCAGTATTTT. This translates into CASSSAGLAGTDTQYF. This sequence joins TRBV7-3 and TRBJ2-3, with TRBD2 identical over 11 bases. CDR1 is SGHTA, CDR2 FQGTGA, per germline. J lost 1 base, V lost 4 bases, and 4 bases had no gene match. This CDR3 has 16 amino acids. The complete variable domain, with remaining parts taken from reference TRBV7-3 and TRBJ2-3, reads GAGVSQTPSNKVTEKGKYVELRCDPISGHTALYWYRQSLGQGPEFLIYFQGTGAADDSGLPNDRFFAVRPEGSVSTLKIQRTERGDSAVYLCASSSAGLAGTDTQYFGPGTRLTVL.

The V call is TRBV7-2, the J call TRBJ2-1; the match to TRBD2 covers 12 bases. After removal of 5 bases from V and 0 bases from J, the junction contained 11 bases not matched to a gene. CDR3 length: 19 residues. The germline V gene encodes CDR1 SGHTA and CDR2 FQGNSA. This CDR3 reads CASSPRLAGALSSYNEQFF. CDR3 nucleotide sequence: TGTGCCAGCAGCCCCCGACTAGCGGGAGCTTTGAGCTCCTACAATGAGCAGTTCTTC.

The chain combines TRBV29-1 with TRBJ1-2, with D possibly TRBD1 on 5 matching bases. Germline loops: CDR1 SQVTM, CDR2 ANQGSEA. CDR3 length: 14 amino acids. Trimming shortened V by 1 base and J by 7 bases, and 16 bases separated the two germline ends. CDR3: CSVEGPGTFSGYTF. The CDR3, as DNA: TGCAGCGTTGAAGGACCCGGGACTTTTAGTGGCTACACCTTC.

This clone was recorded a few times. The rearrangement links TRBV9 to TRBJ1-4; the D is unclear. Germline CDR1 SGDLS, CDR2 YYNGEE. V shed 5 bases and J shed 3 bases, with 8 bases lying between them. The CDR3 length is 13 residues. The CDR3 nucleotides read TGTGCCAGCAGAGGAGGGTCTAATGAAAAACTGTTTTTT. This sequence encodes CASRGGSNEKLFF. Supplemented by reference TRBV9 and TRBJ1-4, the full variable domain reads DSGVTQTPKHLITATGQRVTLRCSPRSGDLSVYWYQQSLDQGLQFLIQYYNGEERAKGNILERFSAQQFPDLHSELNLSSLELGDSALYFCASRGGSNEKLFFGSGTQLSVL.

The chain carries TRBV2 and TRBJ1-2; the D gene is possibly TRBD1 (5 bases). Germline loops: CDR1 SNHLY, CDR2 FYNNEI. The CDR3 is 15 amino acids. V was pared by 7 bases and J by 1 base, with 16 bases between. The CDR3 bases are TGTGCCAGCACCGACATAATCAGGGTTAACTATGGCTACACCTTC. Translation: CASTDIIRVNYGYTF.

In its sample, this clone was seen once. V is TRBV7-9 and J is TRBJ1-5, with TRBD1 as a possible D gene (5 bases). The CDR3 has 16 residues. Trimming cost V 5 bases and J 0 bases, with 14 bases left between them. Germline CDR1 reads SEHNR; CDR2 reads FQNEAQ (reference sequence). The CDR3 sequence: CASSPPGEDSNQPQHF. The CDR3 DNA is TGTGCCAGCAGCCCCCCGGGGGAAGATAGCAATCAGCCCCAGCATTTT.

A remark on this clone: The junction shows a germline mismatch at one end, possibly a read error. V gene TRBV7-9 combines with J gene TRBJ1-4, with D possibly being TRBD1 (6 bases). The CDR3 runs to 16 residues. Germline V gives CDR1 SEHNR, CDR2 FQNEAQ (reference sequence). The CDR3 loop is CSSSLLTGSANEKLFF. The CDR3 bases are TGTTCCAGCAGCTTGTTAACAGGGAGTGCTAATGAAAAACTGTTTTTT.

This sequence joins TRBV28 and TRBJ2-7; D possibly corresponds to TRBD2 (5 bases). The CDR3 is 16 residues long. From germline, CDR1 is MDHEN and CDR2 SYDVKM. V gave up 8 bases and J gave up 7 bases, with 27 bases separating them. For the CDR3, the DNA is TGTGCCAGCGCGACCATTCTCGTCAGACGGGGAAGAGAGCAGTACTTC. This translates into CASATILVRRGREQYF.

This clone is a singleton in its sample. The CDR3 is CASSVEAGANYGYTF. Written as DNA, the CDR3 is TGTGCCAGCAGCGTAGAGGCAGGGGCTAACTATGGCTACACCTTC. The chain employs TRBV9 and TRBJ1-2; D perhaps matches TRBD1 (6 bases). This CDR3 is built from 15 residues. Trimming pared 0 bases from V and 0 bases from J, leaving 9 bases between. CDR1 and CDR2 from the germline V gene are SGDLS and YYNGEE.

The chain has TRBV7-2 and TRBJ2-7; 7 bases align to TRBD1. The CDR3 consists of 16 residues. After removal of 2 bases from V and 2 bases from J, the junction contained 9 bases not matched to a gene. Germline values: CDR1 SGHTA, CDR2 FQGNSA. The CDR3 loop reads CASSLPYRGRTYEQYF. In DNA, the CDR3 is TGTGCCAGCAGCTTACCCTACAGGGGTAGGACCTACGAGCAGTACTTC.

The genes are TRBV6-4 and TRBJ1-5; TRBD1 matches at 8 bases. CDR1 and CDR2 (germline): MRHNA, SNTAGT. This CDR3 region has 20 residues. V gave up 7 bases and J gave up 0 bases; unmatched junction bases: 20. Here the CDR3 DNA reads TGTGCCAGCAAAGATAATTCGGACAGGGCAACAAACCCTAGCAATCAGCCCCAGCATTTT. Protein: CASKDNSDRATNPSNQPQHF.

This chain joins TRBV5-4 and TRBJ2-5; TRBD1 matches at 7 bases. Germline V gene sequence: CDR1 SGHNT, CDR2 YYREEE (reference sequence). After removal of 3 bases from V and 5 bases from J, the junction contained 7 bases not matched to a gene. The CDR3 sequence is 14 residues long. The CDR3 bases are TGTGCCAGCAGCTCGCGACAGGGTGGTGAGACCCAGTACTTC. Its protein product is CASSSRQGGETQYF.

This chain links TRBV5-1 with TRBJ2-2; 7 positions match TRBD2. This CDR3 has 16 amino acids. CDR1 and CDR2 from the germline V gene are SGHRS and YFSETQ. V dropped 0 bases and J dropped 7; count of bases not matched to a gene: 9. The CDR3 nucleotides read TGCGCCAGCAGCTTGGGTGGCGGGAGTTCTTTCGGGGAGCTGTTTTTT. Encoded protein: CASSLGGGSSFGELFF.

V and J are TRBV27 and TRBJ1-5, with unresolved D. The CDR3 covers 16 residues. Trimming pared 7 bases from V and 0 bases from J, leaving 16 bases between. Germline V gene sequence: CDR1 MNHEY, CDR2 SMNVEV (reference sequence). This chain's CDR3 is CASTNTPGLSNQPQHF. The CDR3 nucleotides are TGTGCCAGCACGAACACGCCAGGACTTAGCAATCAGCCCCAGCATTTT.

This sequence joins TRBV28 and TRBJ1-1, with a tentative D call TRBD1 (5 bases). The CDR3 covers 12 residues. Per the germline V gene, CDR1 is MDHEN and CDR2 is SYDVKM. V was cut by 3 bases and J by 8 bases, with 10 bases left in between. The chain's CDR3 is CASSFTGGEAFF. For the CDR3, the DNA is TGTGCCAGCAGTTTTACAGGAGGGGAAGCTTTCTTT.

The chain joins TRBV19 to TRBJ1-1; 8 positions agree with TRBD1. The CDR3 is 15 residues long. Per germline, CDR1 LNHDA and CDR2 SQIVND (reference sequence). The V segment lost 9 bases and the J segment 0 bases; nucleotides outside the gene matches: 9. The CDR3: CASRTGFGMNTEAFF. DNA of the CDR3: TGTGCCAGCAGGACAGGGTTCGGCATGAACACTGAAGCTTTCTTT. Complete variable domain (other parts from reference TRBV19 and TRBJ1-1): DGGITQSPKYLFRKEGQNVTLSCEQNLNHDAMYWYRQDPGQGLRLIYYSQIVNDFQKGDIAEGYSVSREKKESFPLTVTSAQKNPTAFYLCASRTGFGMNTEAFFGQGTRLTVV.

J is TRBJ2-6 and V is TRBV19, with a possible D match to TRBD2 (6 bases). The ends were cut back, 5 bases at V and 0 bases at J, with 11 bases in the middle. CDR1 is LNHDA and CDR2 is SQIVND in the germline V gene (reference sequence). CDR3 size: 16 residues. CDR3 DNA: TGTGCCAGTAGTCAGCGGGCAAGCTCTGGGGCCAACGTCCTGACTTTC. This sequence encodes CASSQRASSGANVLTF.

The chain combines TRBV27 with TRBJ2-7; D might be TRBD1 (7 bases). The ends were cut back, 3 bases at V and 9 bases at J, with 21 bases in the middle. CDR3 length equals 15 residues. CDR1 is MNHEY and CDR2 is SMNVEV in the germline V gene (reference sequence). This CDR3 is CASSLSAGGSLGQYF. The CDR3 nucleotides read TGTGCCAGCAGTTTGTCGGCAGGGGGGAGTCTGGGGCAGTACTTC.